The 13 T cell receptor beta chains below all came from one sample that was sequenced in a study of beta chain features in type 1 diabetes. No antigens are known for them. Overall study results and limits: Type 1 diabetes patients showed a moderate but significant shortening of TCRB CDR3s in all four CD4+ subsets.

The isolated RNA, all of it, was reverse transcribed, so expressed TCRB transcripts were what got sequenced. TCRdb keeps only in-frame clones here, not all; method: immunoSEQ multiplex PCR. The repertoire includes about 660,000 clones, over 13% of them detected once, and 0.04% sits in the top ten. Specimen: naive CD4+ T cells from blood. These receptors came from a man between 18 and 29 years old with type 1 diabetes.

This clone showed up just a few times. V gene TRBV2 combines with J gene TRBJ1-1, with D uncertain. Trimming cost V 4 bases and J 1 base, with 7 bases left between them. The germline V gene encodes CDR1 SNHLY and CDR2 FYNNEI. The CDR3 totals 13 residues. The CDR3 spells CASSVTENTEAFF. CDR3 sequence (DNA): TGTGCCAGCAGTGTGACGGAGAACACTGAAGCTTTCTTT. The full variable domain, with the rest looked up from reference TRBV2 and TRBJ1-1, is EPEVTQTPSHQVTQMGQEVILRCVPISNHLYFYWYRQILGQKVEFLVSFYNNEISEKSEIFDDQFSVERPDGSNFTLKIRSTKLEDSAMYFCASSVTENTEAFFGQGTRLTVV.

The V and J genes are TRBV7-9 and TRBJ2-5; 9 positions match TRBD1. After removal of 5 bases from V and 5 bases from J, the junction contained 9 bases not matched to a gene. This CDR3 has 15 residues. Looked up from germline, CDR1 is SEHNR and CDR2 is FQNEAQ (reference sequence). CDR3 protein: CASSPTTGGAETQYF. CDR3 DNA sequence: TGTGCCAGCAGCCCTACTACAGGGGGCGCGGAGACCCAGTACTTC.

The table lists this clone with a few counts. This sequence joins TRBV18 and TRBJ2-5; the match to TRBD1 covers 12 bases. CDR1 and CDR2 (germline): KGHSH, LQKENI. This CDR3 is 15 amino acids long. The V and J ends lost 3 bases and 5 bases, in that order; junction bases with no gene match: 4. The CDR3 here is CASSPGTGGDETQYF. The CDR3, as DNA: TGTGCCAGCTCACCCGGGACAGGGGGCGACGAGACCCAGTACTTC.

The chain uses TRBV4-2 and TRBJ2-1; possibly TRBD2 for D (5 bases). Per the germline V gene, CDR1 is LGHNA and CDR2 is YNFKEQ. This CDR3 has 18 residues. V gave up 0 bases and J gave up 0 bases, with 15 bases separating them. DNA for the CDR3: TGTGCCAGCAGCCAAGATAAATGGGGAGTATTCTCCTACAATGAGCAGTTCTTC. It yields the protein CASSQDKWGVFSYNEQFF.

This chain uses TRBV2 with TRBJ2-3, with 7 nucleotides matching TRBD2. This CDR3 is 13 amino acids long. V shed 8 bases and J 15 bases; nucleotides not matched to a gene: 17. CDR1 SNHLY and CDR2 FYNNEI come from the germline V gene. CDR3 nucleotide sequence: TGTGCCAGCGGGAACGGTGCTCTAGCGGTAGCCTATTTT. This codes for CASGNGALAVAYF.

This clone was observed a handful of times. At the DNA level, this CDR3 is encoded by other sequences in the same sample as well. The chain couples TRBV7-2 to TRBJ2-7, with 8 bases aligning to TRBD1. Germline trimming cut 3 bases from V and 3 bases from J; bases unmatched to any gene: 1. The germline V gene encodes CDR1 SGHTA and CDR2 FQGNSA. This CDR3 is 13 amino acids long. This CDR3 is CASSLGTGYEQYF. CDR3 bases: TGTGCCAGCAGCTTGGGGACAGGCTACGAGCAGTACTTC.

J is TRBJ2-1 and V is TRBV7-2, with D possibly matching TRBD2 (6 bases). The V gene's germline CDR1 is SGHTA and CDR2 FQGNSA. The V gene lost 1 base and the J gene lost 4 bases, with 8 bases spanning the gap. The CDR3 has 14 amino acids. This CDR3 is CASSLGLEYNEQFF. CDR3 sequence (DNA): TGTGCCAGCAGCTTAGGACTAGAGTACAATGAGCAGTTCTTC.

V is TRBV19 and J is TRBJ2-4; 9 positions match TRBD1. Germline assignment: CDR1 LNHDA and CDR2 SQIVND (reference sequence). CDR3 length: 19 amino acids. J gave up 0 bases and V 3 bases, and 12 bases lay outside the gene matches. CDR3 sequence (DNA): TGTGCCAGTAGTATGGTTGGTGGACAGGGGAGGGGAGCCAAAAACATTCAGTACTTC. Its translation: CASSMVGGQGRGAKNIQYF.

The rearrangement links TRBV6-5 to TRBJ1-1; TRBD1 is a possible D gene (5 bases). Looked up from germline, CDR1 is MNHEY and CDR2 is SVGAGI. This CDR3 is 13 amino acids long. V was pared by 0 bases and J by 7 bases, with 9 bases between. CDR3 bases: TGTGCCAGCAGTTACTCCGGGACGGGTGAAGCTTTCTTT. It specifies CASSYSGTGEAFF.

The chain combines TRBV28 with TRBJ1-4; 9 bases agree with TRBD1. This CDR3 contains 14 residues. Germline CDR1 and CDR2: MDHEN and SYDVKM. The ends lost 7 bases at V and 8 bases at J; junction bases unmatched: 8. The CDR3 sequence: CASIPGQGPEKLFF. CDR3 nucleotides: TGTGCCAGCATCCCGGGACAGGGCCCCGAAAAACTGTTTTTT.

The rearrangement joins TRBV2 to TRBJ1-5; D gene unclear. Germline CDR1 SNHLY, CDR2 FYNNEI. Trimming cost V 1 base and J 4 bases, with 5 bases left between them. This CDR3 comprises 13 residues. CDR3 loop: CASSEVGNQPQHF. In DNA, the CDR3 is TGTGCCAGCAGTGAAGTGGGTAATCAGCCCCAGCATTTT.

This clone has just a few counts. The junction differs from germline at one of its ends, possibly a read error. The genes are TRBV29-1 and TRBJ2-1; 7 bases are shared with TRBD2. CDR3 length: 14 amino acids. CDR1 SQVTM and CDR2 ANQGSEA come from the germline V gene. This CDR3 is CSVEAGYRDNEQFF. In DNA, the CDR3 is TGCAGCGTCGAAGCGGGGTACCGGGACAATGAGCAGTTCTTC.

This clone occurred once. The chain recombines TRBV5-6 with TRBJ2-5; 8 bases fit TRBD2. The V segment lost 5 bases and the J segment 4 bases; nucleotides outside the gene matches: 10. The CDR3 loop spans 15 amino acids. The V gene's germline CDR1 is SGHDT and CDR2 YYEEEE. This CDR3 is CASSDPPGGAETQYF. CDR3 DNA: TGTGCCAGCAGTGATCCGCCGGGAGGGGCAGAGACCCAGTACTTC.